A selection of T cell receptor beta chains follows, all from one sample in a study of post-analysis software for immune sequencing data. TCRdb reprocessed the PCR reads via MiXCR and lists one record per CDR3 protein. Of almost 700,000 distinct CDR3 sequences listed, about 60% are singletons. Sample: blood. Receptor source: a girl aged 2-10 years with multiple sclerosis. Each CDR3 is given with its conserved first and last residue. The D gene is left open where the match is weak. Some rows mark clone size as missing; the rest say once, few, many or name a class of expanded clone.

D: NA; J: TRBJ2-3; V: TRBV7-2; size: NA; DNA: TGTGCCAGCAGCTTAATCCGGTGGGATACGCAGTATTTT; CDR3: CASSLIRWDTQYF
D: NA; J: TRBJ2-5; V: TRBV24-1; size: NA; DNA: TGTGCCACCAGTGATCGGGGGGAGACCCAGTACTTC; CDR3: CATSDRGETQYF
D: NA; J: TRBJ2-7; V: TRBV7-3; size: few; DNA: TGTGCCAGCAGCTCCTACGCCCCAAACAGGGAGACCAACGAGCAGTACTTC; CDR3: CASSSYAPNRETNEQYF
D: NA; J: TRBJ2-1; V: TRBV11-2; size: NA; DNA: TGTGCCAGCAGTCCGTTCGGCATGTCAGCCTCCTACAATGAGCAGTTCTTC; CDR3: CASSPFGMSASYNEQFF
D: NA; J: TRBJ1-5; V: TRBV6-6; size: NA; DNA: TGTGCCAGCAGTTTACCCCCTAGGGCAGTTAGCAATCAGCCCCAGCATTTT; CDR3: CASSLPPRAVSNQPQHF
D: NA; J: TRBJ2-1; V: TRBV5-1; size: few; DNA: TGCGCCAGCAGCTTTCGGACCAACGATGAGCAGTTCTTC; CDR3: CASSFRTNDEQFF
D: TRBD2; J: TRBJ2-3; V: TRBV24-1; size: few; DNA: TGTGCCACCAGTGCAGGGACTAGCGGGGGTCATTCAGATACGCAGTATTTT; CDR3: CATSAGTSGGHSDTQYF
D: NA; J: TRBJ2-1; V: TRBV5-1; size: NA; DNA: TGCGCCAGCAGGGATGAGCAGTTCTTC; CDR3: CASRDEQFF
D: NA; J: TRBJ1-2; V: TRBV6-5; size: few; DNA: TGTGCCAGCAGTGAGTCAGGGACAACCTATGGCTACACCTTC; CDR3: CASSESGTTYGYTF
D: TRBD2; J: TRBJ2-1; V: TRBV5-1; size: NA; DNA: TGCGCCAGCAGCTTCCCGGGACTAGCGGGGGGGACTAGGGACAATGAGCAGTTCTTC; CDR3: CASSFPGLAGGTRDNEQFF
D: NA; J: TRBJ1-5; V: TRBV20-1; size: NA; DNA: TGCAGTGCTAGAGATCTCGAGGGACCCGGTCAGCCCCAGCATTTT; CDR3: CSARDLEGPGQPQHF
D: NA; J: TRBJ2-1; V: TRBV11-2; size: many; DNA: TGCGCCAGCAGCTTTGAGGGTGAGCAGTTCTTC; CDR3: CASSFEGEQFF
D: NA; J: TRBJ2-7; V: TRBV18; size: few; DNA: TGTGCCAGCTCACCATCCTACGACTACGAGCAGTACTTC; CDR3: CASSPSYDYEQYF
D: TRBD2; J: TRBJ2-7; V: TRBV25-1; size: few; DNA: TGTGCCAGCAATGCGGCTAGACTAGCGGACTCCTACGAGCAGTACTTC; CDR3: CASNAARLADSYEQYF
D: TRBD1; J: TRBJ1-2; V: TRBV5-1; size: NA; DNA: TGCGCCAGCAGCTTCGGACTCCCGGGACAGGACACCTATGGCTACACCTTC; CDR3: CASSFGLPGQDTYGYTF
D: NA; J: TRBJ2-3; V: TRBV10-3; size: few; DNA: TGTGCCGGTAGCCTCGGACAGCAAAGCACAGATACGCAGTATTTT; CDR3: CAGSLGQQSTDTQYF
D: NA; J: TRBJ1-2; V: TRBV29-1; size: few; DNA: TGCAGCGTTGGGGCAGAGCTTAACTATGGCTACACCTTC; CDR3: CSVGAELNYGYTF
D: NA; J: TRBJ2-5; V: TRBV20-1; size: NA; DNA: TGCAGTGCCGCGACTAGTCCGGGGGAGCAGTACTTC; CDR3: CSAATSPGEQYF
D: NA; J: TRBJ1-1; V: TRBV20-1; size: NA; DNA: TGCAGTGCTACTGGGTCAGGGCCCCTGAACACTGAAGCTTTCTTT; CDR3: CSATGSGPLNTEAFF
D: TRBD1; J: TRBJ2-1; V: TRBV9; size: few; DNA: TGTGCCAGCAGCTCTCACAGGGGACAGGATGAGCAGTTCTTC; CDR3: CASSSHRGQDEQFF
D: NA; J: TRBJ1-2; V: TRBV12-3/TRBV12-4; size: NA; DNA: TGTGCCGGCAGTTTAGTTCTGGGGTACTATGGCTACACCTTC; CDR3: CAGSLVLGYYGYTF
D: NA; J: TRBJ2-1; V: TRBV2; size: few; DNA: TGTGCCAGCAGTGAGTTGAGGTATGAGCAGTTCTTC; CDR3: CASSELRYEQFF